This T cell receptor (beta chain) appears in the sequencing data of a study of T cell repertoires in cytomegalovirus infection. Study at large: Recently identified HLA-C-restricted CMV epitopes were among the peptides used. TCR beta signatures that were public indicated CMV infection and matching HLA type. The study, taken as a whole, reports: Identification of carriers of CMV plus the relevant HLA was performed using cumulative public TCR beta family frequency. It was HLA-C-restricted CMV-specific TCR beta clonotypes that dominated the response ex vivo.

Ten or more counts support this clonotype. The antigen remains unidentified. One entry per CDR3 protein results from TCRdb running MiXCR on the reads. The profile covers roughly 920,000 distinct CDR3 sequences, with approximately 31% appearing a single time and 13% taken by the ten largest. Germline lookup yields CDR1 LNHDA and CDR2 SQIVND (reference sequence). The length of the CDR3 is 12 residues. V gave up 3 bases and J gave up 2 bases, with 2 bases separating them. The starting material was cultured CD8+ T cells from PBMCs, obtained from culture after CMV antigen stimulation. This chain uses TRBV19 with TRBJ1-5; D gene unclear. The sequence was collected from a human donor in good health (CMV status not recorded). Some clones in this sample may be carry-over from other donors' samples. The CDR3: CASSIGNQPQHF. For the CDR3, the DNA is TGTGCCAGTAGTATCGGCAATCAGCCCCAGCATTTT.